This TCR beta chain was captured in a study of CD8 T cells in Susac syndrome. The authors reverse transcribed roughly 0.5 to 1 ug RNA with random hexamers. From the immunoSEQ multiplex PCR reads, TCRdb called clonotypes with MiXCR, one entry per CDR3 protein. Of approximately 190,000 distinct CDR3 sequences in the sample, around 95% were seen once. In this sample, this clonotype turned up once. The specimen was CD4+ T cells from PBMCs. This TCR was sampled from a human donor with Susac syndrome.

For the CDR3, the DNA is TGTGCCACCAGCAGACGGACGACAGGGGATCATGGCTACACCTTC. Protein sequence: CATSRRTTGDHGYTF. The chain combines TRBV15 with TRBJ1-2, with 8 bases aligning to TRBD1. The CDR3 length is 15 residues. The V and J ends lost 2 bases and 6 bases, in that order; junction bases with no gene match: 8. Germline V lookup: CDR1 LNHNV, CDR2 YYDKDF (reference sequence). The entire variable domain, with the rest obtained from reference TRBV15 and TRBJ1-2, is as follows: DAMVIQNPRYQVTQFGKPVTLSCSQTLNHNVMYWYQQKSSQAPKLLFHYYDKDFNNEADTPDNFQSRRPNTSFCFLDIRSPGLGDTAMYLCATSRRTTGDHGYTFGSGTRLTVV.